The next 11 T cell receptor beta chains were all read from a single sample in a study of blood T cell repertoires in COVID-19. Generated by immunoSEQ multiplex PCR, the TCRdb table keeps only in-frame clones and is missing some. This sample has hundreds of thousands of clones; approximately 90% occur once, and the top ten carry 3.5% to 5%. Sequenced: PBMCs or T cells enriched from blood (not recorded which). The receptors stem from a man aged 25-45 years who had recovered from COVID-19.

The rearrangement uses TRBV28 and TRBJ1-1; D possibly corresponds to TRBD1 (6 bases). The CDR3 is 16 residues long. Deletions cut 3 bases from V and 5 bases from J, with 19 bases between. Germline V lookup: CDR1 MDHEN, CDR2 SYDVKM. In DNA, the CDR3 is TGTGCCAGCAGTTTTCCAGCCTGGTCAGGGGAAACTGAAGCTTTCTTT. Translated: CASSFPAWSGETEAFF.

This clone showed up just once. CDR3 sequence reads: CASSAVSGSITGELFF. CDR3 coding DNA: TGCGCCAGCAGCGCGGTTAGCGGGTCGATCACCGGGGAGCTGTTTTTT. The chain has TRBV5-1 and TRBJ2-2, with 7 bases fitting TRBD2. The germline gives CDR1 SGHRS, CDR2 YFSETQ. The CDR3 spans 16 residues. The junction had 10 bases not matched to a gene; V was cut back by 4 bases and J by 4 bases.

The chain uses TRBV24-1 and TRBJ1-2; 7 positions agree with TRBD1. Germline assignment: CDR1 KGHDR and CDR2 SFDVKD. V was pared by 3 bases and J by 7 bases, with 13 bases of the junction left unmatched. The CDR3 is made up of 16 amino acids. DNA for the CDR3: TGTGCCACCAGTGATCACCGGGACAACAGGGGATCTGGCTACACCTTC. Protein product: CATSDHRDNRGSGYTF.

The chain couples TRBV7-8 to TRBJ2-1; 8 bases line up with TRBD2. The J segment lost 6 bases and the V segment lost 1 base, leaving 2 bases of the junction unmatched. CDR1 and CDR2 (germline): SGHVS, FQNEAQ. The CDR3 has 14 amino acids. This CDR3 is CASSLGLAGNEQFF. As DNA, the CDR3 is TGTGCCAGCAGCTTAGGTCTAGCGGGCAATGAGCAGTTCTTC.

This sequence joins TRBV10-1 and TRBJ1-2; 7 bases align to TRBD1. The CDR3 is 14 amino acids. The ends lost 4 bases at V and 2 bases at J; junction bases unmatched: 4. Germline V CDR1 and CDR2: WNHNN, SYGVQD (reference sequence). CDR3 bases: TGCGCCAGCAGTGGCAACAGGGGAAACTATGGCTACACCTTC. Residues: CASSGNRGNYGYTF.

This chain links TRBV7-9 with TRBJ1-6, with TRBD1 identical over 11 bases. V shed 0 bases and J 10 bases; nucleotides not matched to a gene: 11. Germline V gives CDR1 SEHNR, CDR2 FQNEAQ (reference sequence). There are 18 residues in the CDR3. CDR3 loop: CASSLATGTGGGNSPLHF. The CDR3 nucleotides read TGTGCCAGCAGCTTAGCGACCGGGACAGGGGGGGGGAACTCACCCCTCCACTTT.

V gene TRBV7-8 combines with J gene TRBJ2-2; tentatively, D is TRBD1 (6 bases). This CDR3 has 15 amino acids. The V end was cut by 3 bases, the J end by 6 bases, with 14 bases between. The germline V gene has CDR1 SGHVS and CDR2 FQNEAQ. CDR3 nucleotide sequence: TGTGCCAGCAGCTTCCGGGACATGGGGGCCGGGGAGCTGTTTTTT. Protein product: CASSFRDMGAGELFF. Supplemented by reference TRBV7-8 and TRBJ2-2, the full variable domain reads GAGVSQSPRYKVAKRGQDVALRCDPISGHVSLFWYQQALGQGPEFLTYFQNEAQLDKSGLPSDRFFAERPEGSVSTLKIQRTQQEDSAVYLCASSFRDMGAGELFFGEGSRLTVL.

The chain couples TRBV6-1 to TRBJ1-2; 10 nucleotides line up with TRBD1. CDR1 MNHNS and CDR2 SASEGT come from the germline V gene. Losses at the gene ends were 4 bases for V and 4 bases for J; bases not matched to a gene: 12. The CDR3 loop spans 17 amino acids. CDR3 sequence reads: CASSGGGVDRGTYGYTF. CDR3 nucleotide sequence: TGTGCCAGCAGTGGAGGAGGTGTGGACAGGGGGACCTATGGCTACACCTTC.

CDR3 sequence: CASSLGDRRASYEQYF. CDR3 sequence (DNA): TGTGCCAGCAGCTTAGGGGACAGGAGGGCCTCCTACGAGCAGTACTTC. J is TRBJ2-7 and V is TRBV11-3, with 8 bases that match TRBD1. The CDR3 is made up of 16 amino acids. CDR1 and CDR2 (germline): SGHNT, YENEEA. V shed 1 base, J shed 0 bases, and the junction held 5 bases outside the gene matches.

This chain's CDR3 is CASRDTGGGSYEQYF. CDR3 nucleotides: TGTGCCAGCAGGGATACAGGGGGCGGCTCCTACGAGCAGTACTTC. The gene calls are TRBV27 and TRBJ2-7; 9 bases align to TRBD1. CDR1 and CDR2 (germline): MNHEY, SMNVEV (reference sequence). Germline trimming cut 6 bases from V and 0 bases from J; bases unmatched to any gene: 6. The CDR3 has 15 amino acids.

CDR3 nucleotide sequence: TGTGCCAGCAGCTCCCCGGGGGGATCTTACAATGAGCAGTTCTTC. This translates into CASSSPGGSYNEQFF. J is TRBJ2-1 and V is TRBV11-3; TRBD2 matches 7 bases. Germline CDR1 is SGHNT and CDR2 is YENEEA. Trimming cost V 4 bases and J 4 bases; bases outside gene matches: 7. CDR3 length: 15 residues.